What follows is one T cell receptor beta chain and its context. The sample belongs to a study of blood T cell repertoires in COVID-19. As for the study in general: PBMCs, B-cell-depleted T cells, or T cells provided the cDNA or gDNA that made up the material.

The CDR3 is 14 residues long. Per germline, CDR1 MGHRA and CDR2 YSYEKL. V dropped 7 bases and J dropped 8; count of bases not matched to a gene: 7. Method: immunoSEQ multiplex PCR; TCRdb's copy keeps in-frame clones and lacks some. This table has about 360,000 clones, around 87% appearing once. Assignments of participants to cohorts depended upon their own reported clinical history. This chain joins TRBV4-1 and TRBJ2-1, with 11 nucleotides matching TRBD1. The receptor comes from a man aged 30 to 45 who had recovered from COVID-19. The sequenced sample consisted of PBMCs or T cells enriched from blood (not recorded which). CDR3 region: CASNRDRGFDEQFF. As DNA, the CDR3 is TGCGCCAGCAACCGGGACAGGGGGTTCGATGAGCAGTTCTTC.